Described below is a single T cell receptor beta chain sequence and its context. Its target is not known. Deletions cut 0 bases from V and 1 base from J, with 4 bases between. The CDR3 spans 14 residues. CDR1 and CDR2 from the germline V gene are SGHRS and YFSETQ. The data originate from a study of OX40 agonist ivuxolimab in advanced cancers. The wider study: Every 2 weeks, patients got intravenous ivuxolimab at one of six dose levels (0.01-10 mg/kg). Mean age approximately 59 years, range about 20 to 79; about 85% male. Study-wide points: The CD4+ and CD8+ T cells in the blood had expanded clonally by week 6 at 0.1 to 3.0 mg/kg. What antigens the expanded peripheral T cells recognized was never established.

TCRdb's table, derived via immunoSEQ multiplex PCR, lists solely in-frame clones and lacks some. The table lists tens of thousands of clones, 75% to 85% of them singletons, with approximately 1% in the top ten. The sequenced sample was CD4+ or CD8+ T cells sorted from blood, obtained in a trial of the OX40 agonist ivuxolimab. The V call is TRBV5-1, the J call TRBJ2-2; D unresolved. This clonotype was obtained from an adult with an advanced solid tumor such as melanoma, head and neck, liver or kidney cancer. The chain's CDR3 is CASSLGLNTGELFF. The DNA for the CDR3 is TGCGCCAGCAGCTTGGGCCTGAACACCGGGGAGCTGTTTTTT. Filled out from reference TRBV5-1 and TRBJ2-2, the complete variable domain reads KAGVTQTPRYLIKTRGQQVTLSCSPISGHRSVSWYQQTPGQGLQFLFEYFSETQRNKGNFPGRFSGRQFSNSRSEMNVSTLELGDSALYLCASSLGLNTGELFFGEGSRLTVL.